Reported below is one T cell receptor (beta chain). The antigen remains unidentified. TCRdb reprocessed the 5' RACE reads with MiXCR, giving one entry per CDR3 protein. This repertoire shows 420,000 or so distinct CDR3 sequences, less than 20% found once; its top ten account for 9.5% to 15%. This specimen belongs to a study of identical twins. Overall study findings and caveats: Low generation probability was overrepresented in out-of-frame alpha sequences shared by twins. With abundant cord blood beta clonotypes, insertions were fewer; memory repertoires showed no such pattern.

CDR3 length equals 16 residues. The germline gives CDR1 SGDLS, CDR2 YYNGEE. Trimming cost V 4 bases and J 7 bases; bases outside gene matches: 11. The receptor's source is a man between 45 and 60 years old in good health. Input material: naive T cells sorted from blood. The chain has TRBV9 and TRBJ2-7; 13 bases fit TRBD2. CDR3 sequence (DNA): TGTGCCAGCAGCCTTGCTGGAGGACTAGCGGGAGAAGAGCAGTACTTC. It yields the protein CASSLAGGLAGEEQYF.